Listed below are T cell receptor beta chains from one sample, sequenced in a study of shared clonotypes between healthy human individuals. The assay was immunoSEQ multiplex PCR, and TCRdb's table has in-frame clones only and misses some. Found here are millions of clones, over 85% of them singletons; the top ten hold 0.9% to 1.4%. Sequencing used naive CD8+ T cells sorted from blood. The receptor source for this set is a man aged 18 to 29 in good health. Both conserved end residues are part of each CDR3. Fields, in order: D gene, V gene, J gene, clone size, CDR3 DNA, CDR3 protein. A D gene is named only where the DNA matches it firmly. For some rows the clone size is stated as once, few or many, or as a class when expanded; others skip it.

NA,TRBV27,TRBJ2-1,NA,TGTGCCAGCAGTTTAGTGGCAGGAGATTTATACAATGAGCAGTTCTTC,CASSLVAGDLYNEQFF
NA,TRBV9,TRBJ2-3,NA,TGTGCCAGCAGCTTCACTCTGGGGGGCACAGATACGCAGTATTTT,CASSFTLGGTDTQYF
TRBD1,TRBV4-3,TRBJ1-6,once,TGCGCCAGCAGCCAAGGGACAGGGGTTTATAATTCACCCCTCCACTTT,CASSQGTGVYNSPLHF
TRBD2,TRBV27,TRBJ2-3,NA,TGTGCCAGCAGTTTTGGGGGACTAGCGGGAGCGGTTAGCACAGATACGCAGTATTTT,CASSFGGLAGAVSTDTQYF
TRBD1,TRBV28,TRBJ2-5,NA,TGTGCCAGCAGTTTTCCCCATGACAGGGAAGCGGAGACCCAGTACTTC,CASSFPHDREAETQYF
NA,TRBV29-1,TRBJ2-7,NA,TGCAGCGTGTGGAGCGACGAGCAGTACTTC,CSVWSDEQYF
NA,TRBV13,TRBJ1-1,NA,TGTGCCAGCAGCAAGGGACAGAACACTGAAGCTTTCTTT,CASSKGQNTEAFF
TRBD1,TRBV19,TRBJ2-5,NA,TGTGCCAGTAGTATTACGGGGACAGGGGCAGAGGGAGAGACCCAGTACTTC,CASSITGTGAEGETQYF
TRBD2,TRBV7-2,TRBJ2-5,NA,TGTGCCAGCAGCTGGACTAGCGGGCACGAGGCCCAGTACTTC,CASSWTSGHEAQYF
NA,TRBV11-2,TRBJ2-2,NA,TGTGCCAGCAGCACCCAATTAGACAGGACAAACACCGGGGAGCTGTTTTTT,CASSTQLDRTNTGELFF
TRBD1,TRBV5-5,TRBJ2-2,NA,TGTGCCAGCAGCTTGGTTAGGGGGCTGACCGGGGAGCTGTTTTTT,CASSLVRGLTGELFF
TRBD1,TRBV13,TRBJ2-7,NA,TGTGCCAGCAGCTTAGGCCCGGGGACAGGATACTACGAGCAGTACTTC,CASSLGPGTGYYEQYF
TRBD2,TRBV4-2,TRBJ2-1,NA,TGTGCCAGCAGCCAAGGAGCGGGGACCTACAATGAGCAGTTCTTC,CASSQGAGTYNEQFF